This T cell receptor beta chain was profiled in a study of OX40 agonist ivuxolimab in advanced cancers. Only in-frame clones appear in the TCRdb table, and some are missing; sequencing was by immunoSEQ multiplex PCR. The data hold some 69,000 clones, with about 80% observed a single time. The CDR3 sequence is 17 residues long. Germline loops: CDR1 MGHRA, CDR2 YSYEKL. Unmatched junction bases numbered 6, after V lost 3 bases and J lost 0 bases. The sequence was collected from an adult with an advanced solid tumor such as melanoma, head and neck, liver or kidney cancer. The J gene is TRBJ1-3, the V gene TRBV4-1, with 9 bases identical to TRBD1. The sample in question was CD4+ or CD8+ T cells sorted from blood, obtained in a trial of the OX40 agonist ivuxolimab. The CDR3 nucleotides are TGCGCCAGCAGCCAGGGACAGGGACCATCCTCTGGAAACACCATATATTTT. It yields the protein CASSQGQGPSSGNTIYF.